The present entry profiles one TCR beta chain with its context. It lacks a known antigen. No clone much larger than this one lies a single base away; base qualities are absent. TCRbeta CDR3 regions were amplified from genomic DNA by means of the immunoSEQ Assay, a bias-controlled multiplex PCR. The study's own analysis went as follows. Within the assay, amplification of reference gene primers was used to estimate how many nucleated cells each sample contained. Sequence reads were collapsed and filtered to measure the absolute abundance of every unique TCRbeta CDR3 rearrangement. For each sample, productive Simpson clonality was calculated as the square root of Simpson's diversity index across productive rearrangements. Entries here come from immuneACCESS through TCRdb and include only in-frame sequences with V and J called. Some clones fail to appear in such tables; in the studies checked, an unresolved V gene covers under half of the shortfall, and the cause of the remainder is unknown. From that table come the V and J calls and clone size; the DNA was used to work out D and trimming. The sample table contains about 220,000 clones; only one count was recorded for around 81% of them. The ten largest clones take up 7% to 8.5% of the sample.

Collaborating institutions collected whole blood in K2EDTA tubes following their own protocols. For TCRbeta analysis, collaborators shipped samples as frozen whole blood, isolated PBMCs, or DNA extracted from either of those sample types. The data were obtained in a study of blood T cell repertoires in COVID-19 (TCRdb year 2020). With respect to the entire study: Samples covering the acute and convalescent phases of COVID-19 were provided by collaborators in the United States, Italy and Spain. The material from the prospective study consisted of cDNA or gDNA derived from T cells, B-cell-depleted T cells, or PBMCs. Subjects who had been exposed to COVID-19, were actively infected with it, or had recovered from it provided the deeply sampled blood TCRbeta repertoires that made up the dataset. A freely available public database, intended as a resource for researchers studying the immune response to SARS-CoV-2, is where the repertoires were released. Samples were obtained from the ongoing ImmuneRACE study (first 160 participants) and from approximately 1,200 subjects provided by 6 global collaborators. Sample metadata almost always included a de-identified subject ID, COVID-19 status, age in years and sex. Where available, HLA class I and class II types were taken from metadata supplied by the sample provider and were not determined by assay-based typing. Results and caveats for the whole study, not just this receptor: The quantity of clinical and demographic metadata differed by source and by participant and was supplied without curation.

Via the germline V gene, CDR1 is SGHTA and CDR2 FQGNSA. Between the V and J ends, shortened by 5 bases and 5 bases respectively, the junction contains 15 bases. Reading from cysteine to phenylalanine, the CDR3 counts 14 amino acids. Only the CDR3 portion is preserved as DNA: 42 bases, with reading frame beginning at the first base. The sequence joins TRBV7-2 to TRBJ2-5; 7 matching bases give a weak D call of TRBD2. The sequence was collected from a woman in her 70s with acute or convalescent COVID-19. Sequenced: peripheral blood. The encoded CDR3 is CASSGGAGRETQYF. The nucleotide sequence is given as TGTGCCAGCAGCGGGGGGGCAGGACGGGAGACCCAGTACTTC.